This T cell receptor beta chain was sequenced during a study of OX40 agonist ivuxolimab in advanced cancers. The assay was immunoSEQ multiplex PCR, and TCRdb's table has in-frame clones only and misses some. The table includes some 57,000 clones, roughly 86% detected once. The input for sequencing was CD4+ or CD8+ T cells sorted from blood, taken in a trial of the OX40 agonist ivuxolimab. The sequence derives from an adult with an advanced solid tumor such as melanoma, head and neck, liver or kidney cancer.

For the CDR3, the DNA is TGTGCCAGCAGCTCCCCCTCCGGGACGTCTACCTACGAGCAGTACTTC. The encoded protein is CASSSPSGTSTYEQYF. This rearrangement joins TRBV28 to TRBJ2-7; the D call may be TRBD1 or TRBD2 (5 bases each). With 6 bases removed from V and 2 bases from J, the gap between germline ends came to 20 bases. This CDR3 has 16 amino acids. Germline-derived CDR1 and CDR2 are MDHEN and SYDVKM.